This record looks at one T cell receptor (beta chain) sequence and its context. Its antigen is not known. Repertoires were generated with immunoSEQ multiplex PCR, while TCRdb's copy carries only in-frame clones and drops some. The sample contains approximately 210,000 clones, 70% to 90% of which appear only once. These data come from a study of cytomegalovirus exposure and HLA in healthy donors. Study as a whole: The use of the same platform for the approximately 130 validation repertoires and the approximately 670 first-cohort repertoires was reported by a later analysis.

Study-level findings and limits: Researchers counted roughly 150 TCR beta chains as cytomegalovirus-associated.

The sequence was collected from a woman aged 18-35 years in good health and CMV-seronegative. What was sequenced was PBMCs.

DNA for the CDR3: TGTGCCAGCAGCCAAGATGAGGGAAGAAACACTGAAGCTTTCTTT. Residues: CASSQDEGRNTEAFF. This chain joins TRBV4-2 and TRBJ1-1; no firm D call. In germline, CDR1 is LGHNA, CDR2 YNFKEQ. With 0 bases removed from V and 2 bases from J, the gap between germline ends came to 10 bases. The CDR3 totals 15 residues.